The clone carrying this TCR beta chain showed up just a few times. The target antigen is unknown. The sample belongs to a study of blood T cells in healthy people across ages. Across the study: Per two T cells, template switching captured roughly one barcoded beta molecule.

For the second PCR, which ran for roughly 6 to 11 cycles, a sample-barcoded 5' primer and a J-beta primer mix were used. A tag from a template-switch adaptor with 12 random nucleotides marked each cDNA molecule. In TCRdb, the 5' RACE reads were re-called with MiXCR into one record per CDR3 protein. This table holds approximately 1.5 million distinct CDR3 sequences, under 55% found once. General study points: Using unsorted PBMCs precluded a conclusive naive versus antigen-experienced comparison.

The sequenced sample was blood. The sequence came from a woman aged 18 to 35 in good health.

CDR3 residues: CSATGFSYNEQFF. In DNA form, the CDR3 reads TGCAGTGCTACCGGGTTCTCCTACAATGAGCAGTTCTTC. This chain links TRBV20-1 with TRBJ2-1; the D is unclear. CDR3 length equals 13 residues. The V end lost 4 bases, the J end lost 0 bases, and 7 bases lay between the germline ends. CDR1 DFQATT and CDR2 SNEGSKA come from the germline V gene (reference sequence).